This is a list of T cell receptor beta chains from one sample in a study of blood T cell repertoires in COVID-19. Repertoires were generated with immunoSEQ multiplex PCR, while TCRdb's copy carries only in-frame clones and drops some. Among about 400,000 clones listed, roughly 86% were seen once. Sequencing was performed on PBMCs or T cells enriched from blood (not recorded which). These receptors all come from a woman in her twenties or thirties who had recovered from COVID-19. Each CDR3 is given with its conserved first and last residue.

j_gene,v_gene,CDR3aa
TRBJ2-2,TRBV6-5,CASSYSAGGPGGELFF
TRBJ1-5,TRBV28,CAIQGARQPQHF
TRBJ2-1,TRBV2,CASSEYGVLEGQFF
TRBJ1-1,TRBV28,CASIPQGSAEAFF
TRBJ1-1,TRBV25-1,CASSEISRLNTEAFF
TRBJ1-3,TRBV18,CASSPGAAGNTIYF
TRBJ2-7,TRBV2,CASSYTPYEQYF
TRBJ2-7,TRBV7-3,CASSNRDINYEQYF
TRBJ1-3,TRBV9,CASSASRGDTIYF
TRBJ1-5,TRBV4-2,CASSQADSNNQPQHF
TRBJ2-1,TRBV4-2,CASSQGEWENGIEQFF
TRBJ2-7,TRBV7-2,CASSLQAGGYEQYF
TRBJ2-5,TRBV9,CASSPFSLTGLASQETQYF
TRBJ1-4,TRBV28,CASSGGRYNEKLFF
TRBJ2-5,TRBV24-1,CATSDRGKGQETQYF
TRBJ1-1,TRBV19,CASSSRGDKAFF
TRBJ2-1,TRBV5-1,CASSTITGGAENEQFF